These 13 T cell receptor beta chains share one sample of origin, sequenced in a study of T cell changes during pregnancy in multiple sclerosis. Here immunoSEQ multiplex PCR was the method, and the copy in TCRdb shows in-frame clones only, minus some. Of around 69,000 clones in the sample, approximately 91% were seen once. Material: peripheral blood, obtained in the third trimester of pregnancy. The receptors stem from a female donor with multiple sclerosis, enrolled in a pregnancy study.

The chain links TRBV10-3 to TRBJ1-1; 9 bases are a match to TRBD1. V shed 8 bases, J shed 11 bases, and the junction held 12 bases outside the gene matches. Germline V gene data show CDR1 as ENHRY and CDR2 as SYGVKD. The CDR3 has 13 amino acids. The CDR3 sequence is CAIRGTGSLGAFF. The CDR3 nucleotides are TGTGCCATCCGGGGGACAGGGTCCCTCGGGGCTTTCTTT.

The chain combines TRBV19 with TRBJ2-7, with unresolved D. Trimming left V 3 bases short and J 5 bases short, with 5 bases between. Germline V lookup: CDR1 LNHDA, CDR2 SQIVND (reference sequence). The CDR3 is 11 residues long. The CDR3: CASSMGNEQYF. CDR3 DNA sequence: TGTGCCAGTAGTATGGGCAACGAGCAGTACTTC.

This chain connects TRBV10-3 to TRBJ2-5, with 10 positions matching TRBD1. The CDR3 has 14 amino acids. Germline CDR1 ENHRY, CDR2 SYGVKD. V was pared by 4 bases and J by 6 bases, with 5 bases of the junction left unmatched. Written as DNA, the CDR3 is TGTGCCATCAGTGGATCGGACAGGGGGAAGACCCAGTACTTC. Encoded protein: CAISGSDRGKTQYF.

This rearrangement joins TRBV7-8 to TRBJ1-1; no clear D. Trimming shortened V by 5 bases and J by 1 base, and 5 bases separated the two germline ends. Germline V gene lookup returns CDR1 SGHVS and CDR2 FQNEAQ. The CDR3 is 12 amino acids. CDR3 amino acids: CASSPKNTEAFF. CDR3 coding DNA: TGTGCCAGCAGCCCCAAGAACACTGAAGCTTTCTTT.

The chain recombines TRBV30 with TRBJ1-2; 7 nucleotides align to TRBD1. CDR1 is GTSNPN and CDR2 is SVGIG in the germline V gene (reference sequence). With 1 base clipped from V and 4 bases from J, the junction kept 6 bases outside the gene matches. The length of the CDR3 is 14 residues. CDR3 sequence: CAWSARTGRYGYTF. The DNA of the CDR3 is TGTGCCTGGAGTGCCCGGACAGGTCGCTATGGCTACACCTTC. Full variable domain (rest looked up from reference TRBV30 and TRBJ1-2): SQTIHQWPATLVQPVGSPLSLECTVEGTSNPNLYWYRQAAGRGLQLLFYSVGIGQISSEVPQNLSASRPQDRQFILSSKKLLLSDSGFYLCAWSARTGRYGYTFGSGTRLTVV.

This clone showed up just a few times. The chain carries TRBV19 and TRBJ2-7, with 7 bases that match TRBD2. V dropped 5 bases and J dropped 0; count of bases not matched to a gene: 7. The germline V gene encodes CDR1 LNHDA and CDR2 SQIVND (reference sequence). The CDR3 totals 15 residues. The CDR3, as DNA: TGTGCCAGTAGTTCAAGCGGGGTTGCCTCCTACGAGCAGTACTTC. Translated: CASSSSGVASYEQYF.

The chain has TRBV19 and TRBJ2-7; D unresolved. This CDR3 has 15 residues. Germline V gene lookup returns CDR1 LNHDA and CDR2 SQIVND (reference sequence). The ends were cut back, 0 bases at V and 0 bases at J, with 9 bases in the middle. This chain's CDR3 is CASSIDSQVSYEQYF. The DNA of the CDR3 is TGTGCCAGTAGTATAGATTCGCAGGTCTCCTACGAGCAGTACTTC.

The chain recombines TRBV30 with TRBJ1-5, with a weak D call TRBD1 (5 bases). CDR1 is GTSNPN and CDR2 is SVGIG in the germline V gene (reference sequence). The CDR3 extends over 13 amino acids. Trimming pared 4 bases from V and 4 bases from J, leaving 11 bases between. This CDR3 reads CAWNPDTNQPQHF. For the CDR3, the DNA is TGTGCCTGGAACCCGGACACGAATCAGCCCCAGCATTTT.

V gene TRBV30 combines with J gene TRBJ1-1; possibly TRBD1 for D (5 bases). Germline V lookup: CDR1 GTSNPN, CDR2 SVGIG (reference sequence). Trimming removed 3 bases from V and 1 base from J, with 18 bases in between. The CDR3 totals 16 residues. CDR3 nucleotide sequence: TGTGCCTGGAGGGGTTCTACTGGGGGGACGAACACTGAAGCTTTCTTT. Amino acid sequence: CAWRGSTGGTNTEAFF.

A single count supports this clone. The chain joins TRBV13 to TRBJ2-6, with 9 positions matching TRBD1. The V gene end was trimmed by 2 bases and the J gene end by 2 bases; junction bases not matched to a gene: 10. Germline V gene data show CDR1 as PRHDT and CDR2 as FYEKMQ (reference sequence). The CDR3 loop spans 19 amino acids. DNA of the CDR3: TGTGCCAGCAGCTTAAGCGGTACAGGGGGCTACCCTGGGGCCAACGTCCTGACTTTC. It encodes CASSLSGTGGYPGANVLTF.

This sequence joins TRBV5-1 and TRBJ2-3; 9 bases agree with TRBD1. V shed 2 bases and J 4 bases; nucleotides not matched to a gene: 5. CDR3 length: 15 amino acids. CDR1 and CDR2 (germline): SGHRS, YFSETQ. DNA for the CDR3: TGCGCCAGCAGCTTAGGACAGGGGAGCCCAGATACGCAGTATTTT. It codes for CASSLGQGSPDTQYF.

The genes are TRBV15 and TRBJ2-5; 9 positions match TRBD1. J gave up 1 base and V 3 bases, and 6 bases lay outside the gene matches. The CDR3 runs to 16 residues. Looked up from germline, CDR1 is LNHNV and CDR2 is YYDKDF (reference sequence). CDR3 DNA sequence: TGTGCCACCAGCAGGAATCCGACAGGGGGCCAAGAGACCCAGTACTTC. As protein: CATSRNPTGGQETQYF. Full variable domain (outside the CDR3, taken from reference TRBV15 and TRBJ2-5): DAMVIQNPRYQVTQFGKPVTLSCSQTLNHNVMYWYQQKSSQAPKLLFHYYDKDFNNEADTPDNFQSRRPNTSFCFLDIRSPGLGDTAMYLCATSRNPTGGQETQYFGPGTRLLVL.

The chain combines TRBV11-3 with TRBJ2-1; D gene ambiguous. Germline loops: CDR1 SGHNT, CDR2 YENEEA. There are 14 residues in the CDR3. Trimming pared 5 bases from V and 5 bases from J, leaving 13 bases between. The CDR3 DNA sequence: TGTGCCAGCAGCCCCCCTAACCGAAACAATGAGCAGTTCTTC. Translated, it gives CASSPPNRNNEQFF.